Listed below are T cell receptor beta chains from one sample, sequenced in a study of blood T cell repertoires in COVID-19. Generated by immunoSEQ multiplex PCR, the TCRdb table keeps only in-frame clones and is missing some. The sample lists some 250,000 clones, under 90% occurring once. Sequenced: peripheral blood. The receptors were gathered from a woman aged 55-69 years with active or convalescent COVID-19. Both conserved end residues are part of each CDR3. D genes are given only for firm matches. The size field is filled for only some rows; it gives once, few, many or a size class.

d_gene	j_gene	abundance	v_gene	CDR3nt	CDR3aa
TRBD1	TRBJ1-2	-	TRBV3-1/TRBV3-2	TGTGCCAGCAGCCTGTGGACAGGGGGCGACTATGGCTACACCTTC	CASSLWTGGDYGYTF
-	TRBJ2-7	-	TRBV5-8	TGTGCCAGCAGCCTATACTCTTCCTACGAGCAGTACTTC	CASSLYSSYEQYF
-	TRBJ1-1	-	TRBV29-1	TGCAGCGTTGTATCAGATCATGAAGCTTTCTTT	CSVVSDHEAFF
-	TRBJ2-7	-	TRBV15	TGTGCCACCAGCAGCAGGGGTGCCTACGAGCAGTACTTC	CATSSRGAYEQYF
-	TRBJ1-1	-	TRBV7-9	TGTGCCAGCAGACTTCAGGGGCCAAAGCCGAACACTGAAGCTTTCTTT	CASRLQGPKPNTEAFF
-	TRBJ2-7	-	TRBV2	TGTGCCAGCAGTGAAAAGTGGGCCACCTCCTACGAGCAGTACTTC	CASSEKWATSYEQYF
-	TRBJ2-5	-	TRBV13	TGTGCCAGCAGCTTCCAGGGCTACCAAGAGACCCAGTACTTC	CASSFQGYQETQYF
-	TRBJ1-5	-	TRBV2	TGTGCCAGCACCCTGGGGGGGGGTGAAGTTGATAGCAATCAGCCCCAGCATTTT	CASTLGGGEVDSNQPQHF
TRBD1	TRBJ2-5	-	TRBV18	TGTGCCAGCTCACCACGTGGGGACAGGGGGCTTGAGACCCAGTACTTC	CASSPRGDRGLETQYF
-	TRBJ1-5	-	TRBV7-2	TGTGCCAGCAGCTCCCAGACAGTCCAGCCCCAGCATTTT	CASSSQTVQPQHF
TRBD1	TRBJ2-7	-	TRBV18	TGTGCCAGCTCACCCGAGACAGGGGGTGAGCAGTACTTC	CASSPETGGEQYF
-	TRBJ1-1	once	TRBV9	TGTGCCAGCAGCACCGGTCCGGAGACAGTGAGCACTGAAGCTTTCTTT	CASSTGPETVSTEAFF
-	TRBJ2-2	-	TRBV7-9	TGTGCCAGCAGCTTCCCGACAGGTCCTAACACCGGGGAGCTGTTTTTT	CASSFPTGPNTGELFF
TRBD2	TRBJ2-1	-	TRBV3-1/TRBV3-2	TGTGCCAGCAGCCAAGATATGACTAGCGGGGGTTACAATGAGCAGTTCTTC	CASSQDMTSGGYNEQFF
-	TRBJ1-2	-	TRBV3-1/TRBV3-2	TGTGCCAGCAGCCAAGCCCCCCCCATTAACTATGGCTACACCTTC	CASSQAPPINYGYTF
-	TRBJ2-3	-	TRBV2	TGTGCCAGCAGTCCGGGACTTACAGATACGCAGTATTTT	CASSPGLTDTQYF
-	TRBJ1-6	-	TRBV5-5	TGTGCCAGCACTCCTCGACAGATAAGAGTTAATTCACCCCTCCACTTT	CASTPRQIRVNSPLHF
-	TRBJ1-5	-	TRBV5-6	TGTGCCAGCAGCTTGGCGGGGGGCAGTCAGCCCCAGCATTTT	CASSLAGGSQPQHF
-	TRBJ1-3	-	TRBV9	TGTGCCAGCAGCGCCCGGACAGTTGGAAACACCATATATTTT	CASSARTVGNTIYF
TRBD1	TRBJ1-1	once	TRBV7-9	TGTGCCAGCAGCTTACAATCGACAGGGGGTGTTGACACTGAAGCTTTCTTT	CASSLQSTGGVDTEAFF
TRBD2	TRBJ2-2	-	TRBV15	TGTGCCACCAGCAGATGGGCGGGGGGTGGCGGGGAGCTGTTTTTT	CATSRWAGGGGELFF
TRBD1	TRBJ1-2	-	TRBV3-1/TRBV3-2	TGTGCCAGCAGCCCGTCCAGGGGGCTTAGTGGCTACACCTTC	CASSPSRGLSGYTF
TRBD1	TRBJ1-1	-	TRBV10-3	TGTGCCATCAGCGCCGGGACAGCTTTCTCCACTGAAGCTTTCTTT	CAISAGTAFSTEAFF
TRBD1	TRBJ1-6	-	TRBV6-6	TGTGCCAGCAGCCTAAAACAGGGGGAAAGGGATTCACCCCTCCACTTT	CASSLKQGERDSPLHF
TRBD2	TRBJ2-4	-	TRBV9	TGTGCCAGCAGCGCCGGGCTACTAGCGGGGGGCAACATTCAGTACTTC	CASSAGLLAGGNIQYF
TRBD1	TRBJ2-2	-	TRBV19	TGTGCCAGTAGCCCCGACGGGGTACAGGGGATCACCGGGGAGCTGTTTTTT	CASSPDGVQGITGELFF
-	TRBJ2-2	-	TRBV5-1	TGCGCCAGCAGCTCCCAGGGGAACACCGGGGAGCTGTTTTTT	CASSSQGNTGELFF
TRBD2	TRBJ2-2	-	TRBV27	TGTGCCAGCAGTTTTCGCGTAGTTAGCGGGGGGGCCGGGGAGCTGTTTTTT	CASSFRVVSGGAGELFF
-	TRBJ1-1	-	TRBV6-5	TGTGCCAGCAGATCAGGGGAGAGGGGCACTGAAGCTTTCTTT	CASRSGERGTEAFF
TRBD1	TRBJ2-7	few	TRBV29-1	TGCAGCGTTGAAGATCGGGGACAGGGGGTCGAGCAGTACTTC	CSVEDRGQGVEQYF
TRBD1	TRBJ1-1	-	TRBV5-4	TGTGCCAGCAGACCGCCCTGGACAGGGCAAACTGAAGCTTTCTTT	CASRPPWTGQTEAFF
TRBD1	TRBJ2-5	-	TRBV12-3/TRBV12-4	TGTGCCAGCAGTTTGGGACAGCAAGAGACCCAGTACTTC	CASSLGQQETQYF
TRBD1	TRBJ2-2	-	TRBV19	TGTGCCAGTAGTAGCGACAGGGGGAGCGGGGAGCTGTTTTTT	CASSSDRGSGELFF
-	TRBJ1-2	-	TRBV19	TGTGCCAGTAGTATGGACAGAGCTAACTATGGCTACACCTTC	CASSMDRANYGYTF
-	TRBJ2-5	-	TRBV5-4	TGTGCCAGCAGCTTGGGACTGAGCCAAGAGACCCAGTACTTC	CASSLGLSQETQYF
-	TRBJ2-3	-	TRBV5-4	TGTGCCAGCACCCGCTCAGGGGTTACAGATACGCAGTATTTT	CASTRSGVTDTQYF
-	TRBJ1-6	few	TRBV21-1	TGTGCCAGCAGCAAAGGGGGGCGGAGCTCCTATAATTCACCCCTCCACTTT	CASSKGGRSSYNSPLHF
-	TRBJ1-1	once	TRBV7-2	TGTGCCAGCAGCTTGTTCCCCGGAGGACCATTGAACACTGAAGCTTTCTTT	CASSLFPGGPLNTEAFF
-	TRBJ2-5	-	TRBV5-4	TGTGCCAGCAGGAGGACGGGGTACCAAGAGACCCAGTACTTC	CASRRTGYQETQYF
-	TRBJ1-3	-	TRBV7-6	TGTGCCAGCAGCTTAGGAGGGAGGGAGCTCTCTGGAAACACCATATATTTT	CASSLGGRELSGNTIYF